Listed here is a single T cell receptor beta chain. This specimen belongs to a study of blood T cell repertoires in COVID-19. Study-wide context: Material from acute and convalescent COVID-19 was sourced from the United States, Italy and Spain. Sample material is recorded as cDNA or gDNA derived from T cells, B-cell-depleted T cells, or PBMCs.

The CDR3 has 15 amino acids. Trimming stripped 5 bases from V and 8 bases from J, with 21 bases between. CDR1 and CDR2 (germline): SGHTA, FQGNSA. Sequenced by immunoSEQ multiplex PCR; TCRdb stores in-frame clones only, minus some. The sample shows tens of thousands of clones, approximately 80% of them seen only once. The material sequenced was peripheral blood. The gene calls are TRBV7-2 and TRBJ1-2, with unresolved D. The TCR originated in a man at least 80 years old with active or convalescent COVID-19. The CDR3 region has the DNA TGTGCCAGCAGCCCAGCCGGGGAGGCCCTACGGGGCTACACCTTC. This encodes CASSPAGEALRGYTF.